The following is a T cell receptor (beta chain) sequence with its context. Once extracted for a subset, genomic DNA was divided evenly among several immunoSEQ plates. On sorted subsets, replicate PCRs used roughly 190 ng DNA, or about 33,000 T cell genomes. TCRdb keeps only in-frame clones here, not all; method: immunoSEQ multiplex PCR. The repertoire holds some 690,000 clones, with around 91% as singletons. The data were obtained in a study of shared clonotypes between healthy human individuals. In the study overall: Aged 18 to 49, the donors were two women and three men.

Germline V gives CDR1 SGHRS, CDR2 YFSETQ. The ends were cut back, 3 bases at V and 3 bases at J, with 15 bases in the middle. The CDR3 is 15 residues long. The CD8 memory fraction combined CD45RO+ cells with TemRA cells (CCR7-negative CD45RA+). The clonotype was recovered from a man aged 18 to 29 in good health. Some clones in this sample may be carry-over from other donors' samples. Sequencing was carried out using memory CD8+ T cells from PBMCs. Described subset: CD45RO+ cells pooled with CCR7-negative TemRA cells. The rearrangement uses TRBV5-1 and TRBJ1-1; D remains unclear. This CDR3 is CASSSWVGGDTEAFF. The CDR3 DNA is TGCGCCAGCAGCTCATGGGTCGGTGGAGACACTGAAGCTTTCTTT.